One and the same sample provided the 20 T cell receptor beta chains below, sequenced in a study of glioma-infiltrating T cells. Amplification of TCR alpha and beta CDR3 regions from RNA used iRepertoire nested multiplex PCR. TCRdb re-derived calls from the multiplex PCR reads in MiXCR, one entry per CDR3 protein. The data show roughly 200,000 distinct CDR3 sequences, around 40% seen once. Sample: glioma tissue, nonneoplastic brain tissue, or PBMCs (not recorded which). These receptors all come from a human donor with low-grade glioma or glioblastoma, undergoing nonglioma brain surgery, or in good health (not recorded which).

V is TRBV5-5 and J is TRBJ2-3; possibly TRBD1 for D (6 bases). Germline lookup yields CDR1 SGHKS and CDR2 YYEKEE (reference sequence). The CDR3 totals 14 residues. The V end lost 0 bases, the J end lost 6 bases, and 11 bases lay between the germline ends. This CDR3 reads CASSLGQAADTQYF. CDR3 DNA: TGTGCCAGCAGCTTGGGACAGGCGGCCGATACGCAGTATTTT.

A note on this clonotype: A much larger clone differs by one base, so this may be a read error. Given the absence of the conserved phenylalanine or tryptophan at the CDR3 end, a read error is likely. The chain links TRBV27 to TRBJ2-4, with 10 bases lining up with TRBD2. The CDR3 has 14 amino acids. CDR1 MNHEY and CDR2 SMNVEV come from the germline V gene (reference sequence). The ends lost 5 bases at V and 8 bases at J; junction bases unmatched: 6. This CDR3 reads CASSGAGGAYIQYS. CDR3 DNA: TGTGCCAGCAGTGGAGCGGGAGGGGCATACATTCAGTACTCC.

A word on this clonotype: This clone may be a read error of a much larger clone one base away. The chain employs TRBV4-1 and TRBJ1-1; 8 bases match TRBD1. The CDR3 is 16 residues long. The V and J ends lost 0 bases and 4 bases, in that order; junction bases with no gene match: 7. Germline V CDR1 and CDR2: MGHRA, YSYEKL. CDR3 sequence reads: CASSQETQGATTEAFF. The CDR3, as DNA: TGCGCCAGCAGCCAAGAAACCCAGGGGGCTACCACTGAAGCTTTCTTT.

About this clonotype itself: One end of the junction does not line up with germline, which may come from a read error. V usage is TRBV6-2 or TRBV6-3 and J usage is TRBJ2-7; possible D gene TRBD1, 7 bases. The CDR3 consists of 15 residues. Per the germline V gene, CDR1 is MNHEY and CDR2 is SVGEGT. DNA of the CDR3: TGTGCCAGCACTCAAAGGCGGGACAGCTCCTGCGAGCAGTGCTTC. Translation gives CASTQRRDSSCEQCF.

There are a few counts of this clonotype. V gene TRBV2 combines with J gene TRBJ2-3; 10 nucleotides line up with TRBD2. V shed 9 bases, J shed 3 bases, and the junction held 0 bases outside the gene matches. CDR1 and CDR2 from the germline V gene are SNHLY and FYNNEI. The CDR3 covers 12 residues. Here the CDR3 reads CARTSGTDTQYF. CDR3 sequence (DNA): TGTGCCAGGACTAGCGGGACAGATACGCAGTATTTT.

The table lists this clonotype with a count of one. This may be a read error: a much more frequent sequence differs by one nucleotide. This chain joins TRBV6-2 or TRBV6-3 and TRBJ1-1; D unresolved. V was clipped by 9 bases and J by 2 bases, with 13 bases between them. Germline V gene lookup returns CDR1 MNHEY and CDR2 SVGEGT. This CDR3 contains 13 residues. CDR3 coding DNA: TGTGCCAGAAGTGGCGCAGGCAACACTGAAGCTTTCTTT. Its translation is CARSGAGNTEAFF.

Points on this clonotype: A much bigger clone sits one base away, suggesting this may be a read error. The chain has TRBV7-2 and TRBJ1-5; 7 positions match TRBD1. Germline V lookup: CDR1 SGHTA, CDR2 FQGNSA. J gave up 8 bases and V 4 bases, and 5 bases lay outside the gene matches. The CDR3 sequence is 13 residues long. The CDR3 spells CASSWTGTKPQHF. In nucleotides, the CDR3 is TGTGCCAGCAGCTGGACAGGAACGAAGCCCCAGCATTTT.

There are many counts of this clonotype. The chain is built from TRBV7-9 and TRBJ2-5; TRBD2 matches at 9 bases. V lost 4 bases and J lost 4; bases outside the gene matches: 7. Germline V gene data show CDR1 as SEHNR and CDR2 as FQNEAQ (reference sequence). The CDR3 totals 15 residues. CDR3 amino acids: CASSSSQAGGETQYF. In DNA form, the CDR3 reads TGTGCCAGCAGCTCCTCTCAAGCGGGAGGAGAGACCCAGTACTTC. Drawing the rest from reference TRBV7-9 and TRBJ2-5, the complete variable domain is DTGVSQNPRHKITKRGQNVTFRCDPISEHNRLYWYRQTLGQGPEFLTYFQNEAQLEKSRLLSDRFSAERPKGSFSTLEIQRTEQGDSAMYLCASSSSQAGGETQYFGPGTRLLVL.

V and J are TRBV28 and TRBJ2-7, with a weak D call TRBD1 (5 bases). V shed 1 base and J shed 0 bases, with 25 bases lying between them. The CDR3 contains 20 residues. Germline CDR1 reads MDHEN; CDR2 reads SYDVKM. The CDR3 loop is CASSLLVRRSLTASSYEQYF. CDR3 bases: TGTGCCAGCAGTTTATTAGTTCGGCGCTCTTTGACAGCGTCCTCCTACGAGCAGTACTTC.

This clonotype was seen many times. CDR3 bases: TGTGCCACCAGTCCCGCTGCCGTGCCTGAGCAGTTCTTC. This codes for CATSPAAVPEQFF. The chain is built from TRBV24-1 and TRBJ2-1; D is unresolved. V dropped 6 bases and J dropped 9 bases, with 14 bases sitting between them. The CDR3 totals 13 residues. The germline V gene has CDR1 KGHDR and CDR2 SFDVKD.

On this clonotype: A single base separates this from a much larger clone, so it may be a read error. CDR3 sequence (DNA): TGTGCCAGCAGCCGCCAGACTGGAAAGTACGAGCAGTACTTC. It specifies CASSRQTGKYEQYF. The chain recombines TRBV28 with TRBJ2-7; D is unresolved. Trimming pared 6 bases from V and 4 bases from J, leaving 16 bases between. This CDR3 spans 14 amino acids. Germline V gene data show CDR1 as MDHEN and CDR2 as SYDVKM.

This clonotype was picked up many times. The CDR3, as DNA: TGTGCCAGCTCACCACCGGAGAGGGTACGGAGAGATACGCAGTATTTT. It encodes CASSPPERVRRDTQYF. The V call is TRBV18, the J call TRBJ2-3, with a possible D match to TRBD2 (5 bases). The V and J ends lost 0 bases and 5 bases respectively, with 15 bases between them. CDR1 and CDR2 (germline): KGHSH, LQKENI. This CDR3 is built from 16 residues.

Note on this clonotype: This may be a read error, as it is one base from a much larger clone. The chain joins TRBV2 to TRBJ2-1; no definite D call. CDR1 and CDR2 from the germline V gene are SNHLY and FYNNEI. The ends were cut back, 7 bases at V and 3 bases at J, with 13 bases in the middle. The CDR3 is made up of 14 amino acids. This CDR3 is CASIVNPSYNEQFF. CDR3 nucleotide sequence: TGTGCCAGCATTGTAAACCCCAGCTACAATGAGCAGTTCTTC.

The count of this clonotype is one. It may be a read error: a sequence one base away is much more abundant. This chain uses TRBV24-1 with TRBJ1-5; D perhaps matches TRBD1 (5 bases). The germline gives CDR1 KGHDR, CDR2 SFDVKD. This CDR3 region has 21 residues. The CDR3 DNA reads TGTGCCACCAGTGATTTGCGGGGGTCCGTGTGTCGGGCCTATAGCAATCAGCCCCAGCGTTTT. It yields the protein CATSDLRGSVCRAYSNQPQRF.

This clonotype showed up many times. This chain connects TRBV6-1 to TRBJ2-1, with 12 bases that match TRBD1. This CDR3 is built from 16 residues. CDR1 is MNHNS and CDR2 is SASEGT in the germline V gene. V dropped 5 bases and J dropped 7; count of bases not matched to a gene: 9. The CDR3 sequence: CASSFHRDRGRNEQFF. The CDR3 nucleotides read TGTGCCAGCAGTTTCCACCGGGACAGGGGGCGAAATGAGCAGTTCTTC.

As for this clonotype: A read error may explain this, as a much larger clone is one base away. J is TRBJ2-5 and V is TRBV20-1, with D possibly being TRBD2 (5 bases). This CDR3 comprises 13 residues. Germline CDR1 DFQATT, CDR2 SNEGSKA (reference sequence). V dropped 1 base and J dropped 5 bases, with 11 bases sitting between them. CDR3 in amino acids: CSARVNPGETQYF. The CDR3 bases are TGCAGTGCTAGAGTCAACCCGGGGGAGACCCAGTACTTC.

As to this clonotype: This could be a read error, since a much larger clone is one nucleotide away. V and J are TRBV20-1 and TRBJ2-7; D not certain. This CDR3 contains 15 residues. V gave up 2 bases and J gave up 1 base, with 15 bases separating them. The germline CDR1 and CDR2 sequences are DFQATT and SNEGSKA (reference sequence). The CDR3 loop is CSARHSGRLSYEQYF. CDR3 sequence (DNA): TGCAGTGCTAGACACTCAGGAAGGCTTTCCTACGAGCAGTACTTC.

This clonotype was detected ten times or more. The chain uses TRBV20-1 and TRBJ1-5; D perhaps matches TRBD1 (5 bases). This CDR3 spans 15 amino acids. Trimming removed 3 bases at V and 3 bases at J, with 15 bases between. CDR1 is DFQATT, CDR2 SNEGSKA, per germline (reference sequence). The CDR3 protein is CSARGGLSDNQPQHF. CDR3 DNA: TGCAGTGCTAGGGGGGGATTATCAGACAATCAGCCCCAGCATTTT.

The J gene is TRBJ1-3, the V gene TRBV10-3; 8 nucleotides align to TRBD1. Germline CDR1 ENHRY, CDR2 SYGVKD. The CDR3 has 13 residues. J gave up 8 bases and V 6 bases, and 6 bases lay outside the gene matches. In DNA form, the CDR3 reads TGTGCCATCAGCGGACAGGGAAGATACACCATATATTTT. Its protein product is CAISGQGRYTIYF.

This chain connects TRBV18 to TRBJ1-1; D possibly corresponds to TRBD1 (5 bases). V was clipped by 4 bases and J by 6 bases, with 15 bases between them. The CDR3 is 14 amino acids. Germline V gene sequence: CDR1 KGHSH, CDR2 LQKENI. The CDR3 nucleotides read TGTGCCAGCTCACATAGGGGCCTGGGCCCTGAAGCTTTCTTT. This sequence encodes CASSHRGLGPEAFF. Drawing the rest from reference TRBV18 and TRBJ1-1, the complete variable domain is NAGVMQNPRHLVRRRGQEARLRCSPMKGHSHVYWYRQLPEEGLKFMVYLQKENIIDESGMPKERFSAEFPKEGPSILRIQQVVRGDSAAYFCASSHRGLGPEAFFGQGTRLTVV.